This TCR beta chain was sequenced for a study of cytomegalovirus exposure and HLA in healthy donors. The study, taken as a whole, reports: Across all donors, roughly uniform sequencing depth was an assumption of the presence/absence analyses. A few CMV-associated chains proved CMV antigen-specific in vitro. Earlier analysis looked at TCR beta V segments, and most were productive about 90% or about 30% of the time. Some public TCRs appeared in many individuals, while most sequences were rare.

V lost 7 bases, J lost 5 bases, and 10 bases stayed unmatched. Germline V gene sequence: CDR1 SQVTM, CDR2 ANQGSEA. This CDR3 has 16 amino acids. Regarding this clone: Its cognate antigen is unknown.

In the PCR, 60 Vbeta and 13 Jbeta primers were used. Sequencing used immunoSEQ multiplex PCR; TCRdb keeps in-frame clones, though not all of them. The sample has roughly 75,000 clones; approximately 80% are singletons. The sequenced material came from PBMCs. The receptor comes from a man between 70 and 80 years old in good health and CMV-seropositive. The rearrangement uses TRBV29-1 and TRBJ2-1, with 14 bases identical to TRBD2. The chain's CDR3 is CSADGTSGRSNNEQFF. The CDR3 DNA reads TGCAGCGCGGACGGGACTAGCGGGAGAAGTAACAATGAGCAGTTCTTC.